The entry that follows covers one T cell receptor (beta chain) sequence. Its antigen is currently not known. There are no base qualities to consult, and no much larger clone falls within one base. This sample is drawn from a study of blood T cell repertoires in COVID-19 (dated by TCRdb to the early 2020s). About the full investigation: Samples covering the acute and convalescent phases of COVID-19 were provided by collaborators in the United States, Italy and Spain. Where HLA class I and class II types were available, the types were taken from metadata supplied by the sample provider, not from assay-based typing. Subjects who had been exposed to COVID-19, were actively infected with it, or had recovered from it provided the deeply sampled blood TCRbeta repertoires that made up the dataset. Samples came from the ongoing ImmuneRACE study (first 160 participants) plus 1,254 subjects from 6 global collaborators. The prospective study material was composed of cDNA or gDNA derived from T cells, B-cell-depleted T cells, or PBMCs. Nearly every sample came with metadata listing a de-identified subject ID, COVID-19 status, age in years and sex. The repertoires were released in a freely available public database intended as a resource for research on the immune response to SARS-CoV-2. Overall results and qualifications from the work: The quantity of clinical and demographic metadata differed by source and by participant and was supplied without curation.

Reading from cysteine to phenylalanine, the CDR3 counts 11 amino acids. CDR3 DNA only is kept here, 33 bases in frame from base 1. V and J are truncated by 1 base and 10 bases respectively, leaving an intervening sequence of 5 bases. CDR1 and CDR2 were assigned from the germline V gene (reference sequence) as PRHDT and FYEKMQ. In the prospective study, participants were about 18 to 100 years old, resided in about two dozen geographic areas of the United States, and were enrolled through a virtual design. To assign participants to cohorts, the prospective study relied on clinical history that participants themselves reported in a screening survey and a study questionnaire. For ImmuneRACE Cohort 3, a participant was defined as recovered based on two consecutive negative NP/OP PCR tests, clearance by a healthcare professional, or resolution of symptoms. In the prospective study, mobile phlebotomists collected whole blood, serum and a nasopharyngeal or oropharyngeal swab from each participant. Additional blood draws and questionnaires over an approximately two-month period could optionally be provided by prospective study participants. Before DNA extraction, prospective study blood samples were shipped either frozen or at room temperature.

TCRbeta CDR3 regions were amplified from genomic DNA using the immunoSEQ Assay, a bias-controlled multiplex PCR. From the authors' description of their analysis: Nucleated cell counts per sample were estimated from amplification of reference gene primers within the assay. To quantify the absolute abundance of each unique TCRbeta CDR3 rearrangement, sequence reads were collapsed and filtered. Productive Simpson clonality was computed per sample as the square root of Simpson's diversity index over productive rearrangements. The clones in this table, taken by TCRdb from immuneACCESS, are in-frame only. Not every clone is retained; where verified, under half of the shortfall comes from an unresolved V gene, and the cause of the rest is unknown. V and J calls and clone size are given by that table; D and trimming were obtained from the DNA. For this sample the table gives some 350,000 clones, of which 75% to 90% were detected only once. The leading ten clones occupy approximately 1% of the sample.

The sequenced sample consisted of PBMCs or T cells enriched from blood (not recorded which). The chain is made from TRBV13 and TRBJ2-1; the D gene is perhaps TRBD1, from 5 matching bases. This TCR was sampled from a young man who had recovered from COVID-19. The nucleotide sequence is given as TGTGCCAGCAGCTTAGAGGGGGAGCAGTTCTTC. Its amino acids are CASSLEGEQFF.